The 20 T cell receptor beta chains below all came from one sample that was sequenced in a study of blood T cell repertoires in COVID-19. The assay was immunoSEQ multiplex PCR, and TCRdb's table has in-frame clones only and misses some. Here the sample spans under 300,000 clones, around 82% being singletons. Sample: peripheral blood. Source of these receptors: a woman of 80 years or more with active or convalescent COVID-19.

This chain links TRBV12-3 or TRBV12-4 with TRBJ1-5; no clear D. The CDR3 is 13 residues long. Trimming shortened V by 5 bases and J by 6 bases, and 11 bases separated the two germline ends. The CDR3 protein is CASSPREAQPQHF. Here the CDR3 DNA reads TGTGCCAGCAGTCCGAGGGAGGCTCAGCCCCAGCATTTT.

The chain combines TRBV6-2 or TRBV6-3 with TRBJ1-1; a weak D match, TRBD1 (5 bases). The CDR3 has 13 residues. Germline CDR1 MNHEY, CDR2 SVGEGT. Trimming took off 2 bases at V and 5 bases at J, with 9 bases between the two ends. The CDR3 nucleotides read TGTGCCAGCAGTTACGTGGGGGGAACTGAAGCTTTCTTT. Amino acids: CASSYVGGTEAFF.

The chain recombines TRBV18 with TRBJ2-6; perhaps TRBD2 as D (5 bases). The CDR3 has 15 residues. CDR1 is KGHSH, CDR2 LQKENI, per germline. The germline V and J ends were trimmed by 3 bases and 2 bases, with 8 bases remaining between them. The CDR3 DNA reads TGTGCCAGCTCACCCGCGGAGGCTGGGGCCAACGTCCTGACTTTC. Protein sequence: CASSPAEAGANVLTF. The full variable domain, rest sourced from reference TRBV18 and TRBJ2-6, is NAGVMQNPRHLVRRRGQEARLRCSPMKGHSHVYWYRQLPEEGLKFMVYLQKENIIDESGMPKERFSAEFPKEGPSILRIQQVVRGDSAAYFCASSPAEAGANVLTFGAGSRLTVL.

The chain uses TRBV6-5 and TRBJ1-5, with D tentatively TRBD1 (5 bases). V was trimmed by 2 bases and J by 2 bases, leaving 13 bases between them. CDR3 length: 16 amino acids. Per the germline V gene, CDR1 is MNHEY and CDR2 is SVGAGI. CDR3 residues: CASSYVGPGGNQPQHF. In nucleotides, the CDR3 is TGTGCCAGCAGTTACGTGGGGCCGGGGGGCAATCAGCCCCAGCATTTT.

As for this clone: Mismatch with germline at one junction end may stem from a read error. The genes are TRBV3-1 (or the pseudogene TRBV3-2) and TRBJ2-1; 7 bases fit TRBD2. The CDR3 extends over 13 amino acids. Germline CDR1 LGHDT, CDR2 YNNKEL (reference sequence). This CDR3 reads CASCQGGLGMQFF. CDR3 in DNA: TGTGCCAGCTGCCAGGGAGGGCTGGGTATGCAGTTCTTC.

The chain uses TRBV3-1 (or the pseudogene TRBV3-2) and TRBJ2-5, with TRBD1 as a possible D gene (6 bases). V was cut by 4 bases and J by 5 bases, with 17 bases left in between. Germline CDR1 is LGHDT and CDR2 is YNNKEL (reference sequence). The CDR3 has 15 residues. As DNA, the CDR3 is TGTGCCAGCAGCCCAGCCGGGCCCCAGGGGGAGACCCAGTACTTC. This gives the protein CASSPAGPQGETQYF.

The chain is built from TRBV20-1 and TRBJ1-4; D is unclear. The ends were cut back, 6 bases at V and 3 bases at J, with 2 bases in the middle. The CDR3 is 10 amino acids. Germline values: CDR1 DFQATT, CDR2 SNEGSKA (reference sequence). Written as DNA, the CDR3 is TGCAGTGCCGCTAATGAAAAACTGTTTTTT. Protein product: CSAANEKLFF.

The chain uses TRBV12-3 or TRBV12-4 and TRBJ1-2, with 8 positions matching TRBD1. The CDR3 is 13 amino acids. Germline trimming cut 6 bases from V and 5 bases from J; bases unmatched to any gene: 5. Here the CDR3 reads CASSMGQDYGYTF. The CDR3 coding sequence is TGTGCCAGCAGCATGGGACAGGATTATGGCTACACCTTC.

The rearrangement joins TRBV28 to TRBJ1-1; 7 bases match TRBD1. J lost 4 bases, V lost 6 bases, and 8 bases had no gene match. This CDR3 spans 14 amino acids. Germline V gene lookup returns CDR1 MDHEN and CDR2 SYDVKM. The CDR3 is CASSTGQLITEAFF. The CDR3 DNA sequence: TGTGCCAGCAGCACGGGACAGTTAATCACTGAAGCTTTCTTT.

The chain uses TRBV27 and TRBJ1-1; D is possibly TRBD1 (5 bases). This CDR3 has 13 residues. Trimming removed 0 bases at V and 6 bases at J, with 8 bases between. Germline values: CDR1 MNHEY, CDR2 SMNVEV (reference sequence). The CDR3 DNA sequence: TGTGCCAGCAGTTTATCGGGGGGATCTGAAGCTTTCTTT. It translates to CASSLSGGSEAFF.

The J gene is TRBJ2-6, the V gene TRBV5-1; 8 bases map to TRBD1. The V gene end was trimmed by 2 bases and the J gene end by 2 bases; junction bases not matched to a gene: 9. The CDR3 has 18 residues. CDR1 is SGHRS and CDR2 is YFSETQ in the germline V gene. This CDR3 is CASSFRGQGATGANVLTF. DNA for the CDR3: TGCGCCAGCAGCTTTAGGGGGCAGGGGGCGACTGGGGCCAACGTCCTGACTTTC.

The chain combines TRBV19 with TRBJ2-5; a possible D gene is TRBD2 (6 bases). Trimming removed 5 bases from V and 3 bases from J, with 10 bases in between. In germline, CDR1 is LNHDA, CDR2 SQIVND (reference sequence). CDR3 length: 13 residues. The CDR3 is CASSSTRKETQYF. CDR3 bases: TGTGCCAGTAGTTCGACTAGAAAAGAGACCCAGTACTTC. Based on the CDR3 plus reference TRBV19 and TRBJ2-5, the full variable domain is DGGITQSPKYLFRKEGQNVTLSCEQNLNHDAMYWYRQDPGQGLRLIYYSQIVNDFQKGDIAEGYSVSREKKESFPLTVTSAQKNPTAFYLCASSSTRKETQYFGPGTRLLVL.

V is TRBV3-1 (or the pseudogene TRBV3-2) and J is TRBJ2-5, with D maybe TRBD2 (6 bases). The V gene's germline CDR1 is LGHDT and CDR2 YNNKEL (reference sequence). The CDR3 is 15 amino acids. The V end lost 1 base, the J end lost 8 bases, and 17 bases lay between the germline ends. The CDR3 reads CASSQGPGLAGTQYF. CDR3 in DNA: TGTGCCAGCAGCCAAGGGCCGGGACTGGCGGGCACCCAGTACTTC.

Only a few counts were recorded for this clone. The V gene is TRBV13, the J gene TRBJ2-7, with D tentatively TRBD1 (5 bases). Trimming removed 4 bases from V and 3 bases from J, with 19 bases in between. CDR1 is PRHDT and CDR2 is FYEKMQ in the germline V gene (reference sequence). This CDR3 spans 16 amino acids. The CDR3 DNA is TGTGCCAGCAGCTCTCTCTCCGACAGCGAAGACTACGAGCAGTACTTC. As protein: CASSSLSDSEDYEQYF.

This clone was detected only a few times. The rearrangement uses TRBV2 and TRBJ1-2; maybe TRBD1 (6 bases). CDR3 size: 12 residues. V lost 5 bases and J 11 bases, leaving 15 bases between the germline ends. Germline CDR1 and CDR2: SNHLY and FYNNEI. The CDR3 loop is CASSHYRELYTF. The DNA for the CDR3 is TGTGCCAGCAGTCACTACAGGGAACTTTACACCTTC.

Concerning this clone itself: This sample also contains other DNA sequences that code for the same CDR3. The rearrangement links TRBV9 to TRBJ1-5, with D possibly matching TRBD1 (5 bases). This CDR3 contains 15 residues. The V gene's germline CDR1 is SGDLS and CDR2 YYNGEE. V lost 0 bases and J 6 bases, leaving 13 bases between the germline ends. CDR3 loop: CASSVGQGLGQPQHF. The CDR3 DNA is TGTGCCAGCAGCGTAGGCCAGGGCCTAGGTCAGCCCCAGCATTTT.

This chain joins TRBV12-3 or TRBV12-4 and TRBJ2-7, with D hard to call. This CDR3 spans 13 amino acids. The ends were cut back, 4 bases at V and 0 bases at J, with 7 bases in the middle. The CDR3 reads CASSSRNSYEQYF. The CDR3 bases are TGTGCCAGCAGTTCCAGGAACTCCTACGAGCAGTACTTC.

J is TRBJ2-2 and V is TRBV9; D perhaps matches TRBD2 (5 bases). The CDR3 runs 16 residues. V lost 4 bases to trimming and J lost 4 bases, with 17 bases between them. Germline CDR1 is SGDLS and CDR2 is YYNGEE. The CDR3 DNA is TGTGCCAGCAGCCCCCGGCCGGGGTCGACCACCGGGGAGCTGTTTTTT. Translated: CASSPRPGSTTGELFF.

V gene TRBV6-1 combines with J gene TRBJ2-7, with a weak D call TRBD2 (6 bases). Germline CDR1 and CDR2: MNHNS and SASEGT. The V and J ends lost 3 bases and 9 bases respectively, with 18 bases between them. The CDR3 consists of 14 residues. The CDR3 reads CASSDGPGTGGQYF. Written as DNA, the CDR3 is TGTGCCAGCAGTGATGGCCCAGGGACCGGGGGGCAGTACTTC.

This chain joins TRBV28 and TRBJ1-1; 8 bases are a match to TRBD1. J gave up 4 bases and V 6 bases, and 10 bases lay outside the gene matches. Germline assignment: CDR1 MDHEN and CDR2 SYDVKM. The CDR3 sequence is 15 residues long. This chain's CDR3 is CASSAGQGAFTEAFF. As DNA, the CDR3 is TGTGCCAGCAGCGCTGGGCAGGGGGCCTTCACTGAAGCTTTCTTT.